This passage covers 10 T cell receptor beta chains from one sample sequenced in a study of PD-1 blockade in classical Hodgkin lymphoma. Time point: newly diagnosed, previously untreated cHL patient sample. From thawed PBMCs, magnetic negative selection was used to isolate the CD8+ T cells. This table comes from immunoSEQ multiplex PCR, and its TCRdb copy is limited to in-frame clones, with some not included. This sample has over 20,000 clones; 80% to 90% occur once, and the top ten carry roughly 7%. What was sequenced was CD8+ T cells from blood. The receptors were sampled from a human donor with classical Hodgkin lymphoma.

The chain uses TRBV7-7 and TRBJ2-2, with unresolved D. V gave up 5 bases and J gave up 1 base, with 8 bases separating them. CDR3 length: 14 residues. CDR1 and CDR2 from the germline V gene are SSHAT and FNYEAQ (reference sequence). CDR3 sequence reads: CASSPDGNTGELFF. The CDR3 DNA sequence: TGTGCCAGCAGCCCGGACGGGAACACCGGGGAGCTGTTTTTT.

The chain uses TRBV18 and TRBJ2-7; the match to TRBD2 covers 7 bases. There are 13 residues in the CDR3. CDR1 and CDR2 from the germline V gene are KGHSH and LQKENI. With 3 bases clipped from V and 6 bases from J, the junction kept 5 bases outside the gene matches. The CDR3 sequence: CASSPLGEGEQYF. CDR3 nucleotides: TGTGCCAGCTCACCCCTTGGGGAGGGCGAGCAGTACTTC. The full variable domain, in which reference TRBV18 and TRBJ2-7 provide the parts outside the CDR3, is NAGVMQNPRHLVRRRGQEARLRCSPMKGHSHVYWYRQLPEEGLKFMVYLQKENIIDESGMPKERFSAEFPKEGPSILRIQQVVRGDSAAYFCASSPLGEGEQYFGPGTRLTVT.

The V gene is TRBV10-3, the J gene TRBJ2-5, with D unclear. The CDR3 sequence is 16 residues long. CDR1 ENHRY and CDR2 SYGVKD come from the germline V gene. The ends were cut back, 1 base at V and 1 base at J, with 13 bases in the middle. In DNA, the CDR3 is TGTGCCATCAGTGAGTATCGCACCTCCACCCAAGAGACCCAGTACTTC. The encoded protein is CAISEYRTSTQETQYF.

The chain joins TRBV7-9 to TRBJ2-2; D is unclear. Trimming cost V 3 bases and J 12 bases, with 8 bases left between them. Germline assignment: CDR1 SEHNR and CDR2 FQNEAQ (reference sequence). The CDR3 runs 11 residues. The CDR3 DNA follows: TGTGCCAGCAGCTTTAGTAGGAAGCTGTTTTTT. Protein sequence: CASSFSRKLFF. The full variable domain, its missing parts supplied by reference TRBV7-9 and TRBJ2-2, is DTGVSQNPRHKITKRGQNVTFRCDPISEHNRLYWYRQTLGQGPEFLTYFQNEAQLEKSRLLSDRFSAERPKGSFSTLEIQRTEQGDSAMYLCASSFSRKLFFGEGSRLTVL.

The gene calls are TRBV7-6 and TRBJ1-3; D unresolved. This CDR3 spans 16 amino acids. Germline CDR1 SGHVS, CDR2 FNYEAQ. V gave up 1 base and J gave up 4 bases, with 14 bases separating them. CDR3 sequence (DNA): TGTGCCAGCAGCTTAGGGAGGGTCCTGGAAGGAAACACCATATATTTT. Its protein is CASSLGRVLEGNTIYF.

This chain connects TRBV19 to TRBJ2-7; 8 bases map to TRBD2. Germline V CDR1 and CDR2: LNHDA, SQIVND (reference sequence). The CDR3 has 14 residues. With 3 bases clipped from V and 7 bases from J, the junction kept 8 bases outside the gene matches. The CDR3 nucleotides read TGTGCCAGTAGTATTGTCGGGACGGGAGGGGAGCAGTACTTC. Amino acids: CASSIVGTGGEQYF.

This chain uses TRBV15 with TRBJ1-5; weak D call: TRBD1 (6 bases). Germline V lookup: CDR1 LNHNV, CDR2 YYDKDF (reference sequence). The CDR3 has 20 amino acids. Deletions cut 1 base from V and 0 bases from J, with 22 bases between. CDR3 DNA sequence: TGTGCCACCAGCAGAGGACCAGGGGATTACGCGCTTTATAGCAATCAGCCCCAGCATTTT. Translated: CATSRGPGDYALYSNQPQHF.

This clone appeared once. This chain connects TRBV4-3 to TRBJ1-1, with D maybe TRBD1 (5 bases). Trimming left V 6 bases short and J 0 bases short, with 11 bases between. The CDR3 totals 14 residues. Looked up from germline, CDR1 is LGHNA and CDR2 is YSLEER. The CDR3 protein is CASRERGMNTEAFF. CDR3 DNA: TGCGCCAGCAGGGAACGGGGGATGAACACTGAAGCTTTCTTT.

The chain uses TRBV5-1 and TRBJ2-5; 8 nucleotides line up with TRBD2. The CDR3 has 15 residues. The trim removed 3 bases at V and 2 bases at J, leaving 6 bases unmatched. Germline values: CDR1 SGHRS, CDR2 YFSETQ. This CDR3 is CASSSLAGWQETQYF. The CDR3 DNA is TGCGCCAGCAGCTCCTTAGCGGGGTGGCAAGAGACCCAGTACTTC.

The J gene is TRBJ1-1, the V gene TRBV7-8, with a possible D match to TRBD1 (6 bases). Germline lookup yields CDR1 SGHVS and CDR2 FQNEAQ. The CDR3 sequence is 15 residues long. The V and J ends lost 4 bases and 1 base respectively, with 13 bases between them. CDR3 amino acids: CASSSAGATNTEAFF. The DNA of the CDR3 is TGTGCCAGCAGCTCAGCAGGGGCTACGAACACTGAAGCTTTCTTT.